One and the same sample provided the 6 T cell receptor beta chains below, sequenced in a study of blood T cell repertoires in COVID-19. Sequencing used immunoSEQ multiplex PCR; TCRdb keeps in-frame clones, though not all of them. The sample consists of 300,000 to 350,000 clones, about 90% of them appearing once. Sample: PBMCs or T cells enriched from blood (not recorded which). The receptors originated from a young man who had recovered from COVID-19.

J is TRBJ1-1 and V is TRBV29-1, with D possibly TRBD1 on 6 matching bases. Deletions cut 6 bases from V and 11 bases from J, with 19 bases between. CDR1 is SQVTM, CDR2 ANQGSEA, per germline. The CDR3 is 12 amino acids. The CDR3 region has the DNA TGCAGCGTAATTGGACAGCTTGGATCGGCTTTCTTT. It codes for CSVIGQLGSAFF.

This clone came up a few times. The gene calls are TRBV18 and TRBJ2-2; D ambiguous. This CDR3 region has 13 residues. CDR1 is KGHSH, CDR2 LQKENI, per germline. V was clipped by 8 bases and J by 2 bases, with 9 bases between them. The CDR3 here is CASRSPNTGELFF. DNA of the CDR3: TGTGCCAGCCGTTCTCCTAACACCGGGGAGCTGTTTTTT.

The V and J genes are TRBV6-2 or TRBV6-3 and TRBJ1-2; TRBD1 aligns across 7 bases. The germline CDR1 and CDR2 sequences are MNHEY and SVGEGT. With 5 bases clipped from V and 7 bases from J, the junction kept 4 bases outside the gene matches. The CDR3 loop spans 12 amino acids. The DNA for the CDR3 is TGTGCCAGCAGTGGCGACAGGGCTGGCTACACCTTC. It specifies CASSGDRAGYTF.

This clone was recorded once. CDR3 in amino acids: CASSTRTGRSYEQYF. The CDR3 DNA is TGTGCCAGCAGTACCAGGACAGGGAGATCCTACGAGCAGTACTTC. This sequence joins TRBV27 and TRBJ2-7, with 8 bases that match TRBD1. Trimming took 5 bases from V and 1 from J; bases not matched to a gene: 7. The CDR3 is 15 amino acids. The germline V gene encodes CDR1 MNHEY and CDR2 SMNVEV (reference sequence).

The genes are TRBV7-9 and TRBJ2-3; 14 bases line up with TRBD2. With V trimmed by 5 bases and J by 0 bases, 4 bases remained unmatched. The CDR3 totals 17 residues. From germline, CDR1 is SEHNR and CDR2 FQNEAQ (reference sequence). In DNA form, the CDR3 reads TGTGCCAGCAGCCAGGGACTAGCGGGGGCGAGCACAGATACGCAGTATTTT. Translating gives CASSQGLAGASTDTQYF. Using reference TRBV7-9 and TRBJ2-3 for the parts outside the CDR3, the full variable domain is DTGVSQNPRHKITKRGQNVTFRCDPISEHNRLYWYRQTLGQGPEFLTYFQNEAQLEKSRLLSDRFSAERPKGSFSTLEIQRTEQGDSAMYLCASSQGLAGASTDTQYFGPGTRLTVL.

This chain links TRBV29-1 with TRBJ1-4; D is unclear. Trimming took 8 bases from V and 3 from J, leaving 13 bases between them. The CDR3 sequence is 13 residues long. Germline V gives CDR1 SQVTM, CDR2 ANQGSEA. Here the CDR3 reads CSTKDWANEKLFF. Written as DNA, the CDR3 is TGCAGCACGAAGGACTGGGCTAATGAAAAACTGTTTTTT.